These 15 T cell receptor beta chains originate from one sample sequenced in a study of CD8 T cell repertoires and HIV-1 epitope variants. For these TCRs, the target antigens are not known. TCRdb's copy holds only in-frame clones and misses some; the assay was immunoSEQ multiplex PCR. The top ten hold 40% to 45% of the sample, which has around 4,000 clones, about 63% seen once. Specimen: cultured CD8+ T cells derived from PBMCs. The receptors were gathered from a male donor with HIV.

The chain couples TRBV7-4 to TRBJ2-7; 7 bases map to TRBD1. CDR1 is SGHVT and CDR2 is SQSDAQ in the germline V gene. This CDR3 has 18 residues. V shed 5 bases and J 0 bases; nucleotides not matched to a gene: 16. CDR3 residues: CASSPGQSQGVSSYEQYF. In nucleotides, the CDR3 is TGTGCCAGCAGCCCAGGACAGTCTCAGGGGGTTAGCTCCTACGAGCAGTACTTC.

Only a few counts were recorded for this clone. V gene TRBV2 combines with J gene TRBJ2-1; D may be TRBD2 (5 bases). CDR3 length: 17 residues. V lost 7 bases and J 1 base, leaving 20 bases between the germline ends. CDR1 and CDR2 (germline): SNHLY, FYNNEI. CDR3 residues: CASITPRRGISYNEQFF. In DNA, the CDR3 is TGTGCCAGCATTACCCCCCGGAGAGGGATATCCTACAATGAGCAGTTCTTC.

The CDR3 sequence: CASSPPGQGWSEAFF. The CDR3 DNA follows: TGTGCCAGCAGCCCCCCGGGACAGGGGTGGTCTGAAGCTTTCTTT. This sequence joins TRBV7-9 and TRBJ1-1, with TRBD1 matching 10 bases. The CDR3 is 15 amino acids. Germline V gene data show CDR1 as SEHNR and CDR2 as FQNEAQ (reference sequence). The junction had 9 bases not matched to a gene; V was cut back by 5 bases and J by 6 bases.

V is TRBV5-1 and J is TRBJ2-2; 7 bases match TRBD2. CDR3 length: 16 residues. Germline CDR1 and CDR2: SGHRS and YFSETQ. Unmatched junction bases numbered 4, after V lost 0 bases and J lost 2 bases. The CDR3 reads CASSLEGLINTGELFF. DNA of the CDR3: TGCGCCAGCAGCTTGGAGGGACTAATTAACACCGGGGAGCTGTTTTTT. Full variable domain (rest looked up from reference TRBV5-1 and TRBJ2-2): KAGVTQTPRYLIKTRGQQVTLSCSPISGHRSVSWYQQTPGQGLQFLFEYFSETQRNKGNFPGRFSGRQFSNSRSEMNVSTLELGDSALYLCASSLEGLINTGELFFGEGSRLTVL.

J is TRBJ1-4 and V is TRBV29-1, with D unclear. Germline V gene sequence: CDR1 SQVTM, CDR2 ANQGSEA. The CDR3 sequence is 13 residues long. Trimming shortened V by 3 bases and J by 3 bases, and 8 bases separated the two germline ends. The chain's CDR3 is CSVEGDSNEKLFF. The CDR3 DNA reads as TGCAGCGTTGAGGGAGACTCTAATGAAAAACTGTTTTTT.

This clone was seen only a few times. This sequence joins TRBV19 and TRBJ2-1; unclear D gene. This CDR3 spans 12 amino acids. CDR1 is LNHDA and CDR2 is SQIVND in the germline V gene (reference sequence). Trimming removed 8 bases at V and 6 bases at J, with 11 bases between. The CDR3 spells CASGLVSNEQFF. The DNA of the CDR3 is TGTGCCAGTGGCTTAGTATCCAATGAGCAGTTCTTC.

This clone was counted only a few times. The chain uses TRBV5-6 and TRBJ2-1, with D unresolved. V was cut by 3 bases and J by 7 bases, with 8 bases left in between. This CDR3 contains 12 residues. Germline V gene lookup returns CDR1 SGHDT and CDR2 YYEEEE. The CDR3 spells CASSSRPNEQFF. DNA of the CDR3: TGTGCCAGCAGCTCCAGACCGAATGAGCAGTTCTTC.

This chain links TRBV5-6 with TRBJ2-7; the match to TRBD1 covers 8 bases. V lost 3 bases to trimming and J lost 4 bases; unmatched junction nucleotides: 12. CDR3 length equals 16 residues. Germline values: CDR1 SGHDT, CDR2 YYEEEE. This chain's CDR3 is CASSWQSTRGLYEQYF. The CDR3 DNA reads TGTGCCAGCAGCTGGCAGTCGACCAGGGGGCTATACGAGCAGTACTTC.

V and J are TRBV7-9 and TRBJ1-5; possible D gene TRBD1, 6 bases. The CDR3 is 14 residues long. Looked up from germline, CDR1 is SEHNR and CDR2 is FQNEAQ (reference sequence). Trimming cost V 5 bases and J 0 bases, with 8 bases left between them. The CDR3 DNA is TGTGCCAGCAGCAAGGGGGGTAGCAATCAGCCCCAGCATTTT. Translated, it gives CASSKGGSNQPQHF.

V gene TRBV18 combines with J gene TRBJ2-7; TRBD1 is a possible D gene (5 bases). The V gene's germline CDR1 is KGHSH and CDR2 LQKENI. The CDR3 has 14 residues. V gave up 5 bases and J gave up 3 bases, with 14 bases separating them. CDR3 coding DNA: TGTGCCAGCTCAACCGAAGAAGGGGTCTACGAGCAGTACTTC. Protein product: CASSTEEGVYEQYF.

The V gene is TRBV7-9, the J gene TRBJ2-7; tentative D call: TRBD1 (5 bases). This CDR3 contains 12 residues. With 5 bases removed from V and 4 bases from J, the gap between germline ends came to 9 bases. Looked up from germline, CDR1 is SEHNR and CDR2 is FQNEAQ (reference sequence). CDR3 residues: CASSPRGYEQYF. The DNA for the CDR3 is TGTGCCAGCAGCCCTAGGGGTTACGAGCAGTACTTC.

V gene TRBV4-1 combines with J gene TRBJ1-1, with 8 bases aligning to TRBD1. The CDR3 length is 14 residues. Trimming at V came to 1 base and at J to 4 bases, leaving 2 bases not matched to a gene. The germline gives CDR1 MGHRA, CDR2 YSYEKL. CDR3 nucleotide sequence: TGCGCCAGCAGCCAAGTAACAGGGGGCACTGAAGCTTTCTTT. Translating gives CASSQVTGGTEAFF.

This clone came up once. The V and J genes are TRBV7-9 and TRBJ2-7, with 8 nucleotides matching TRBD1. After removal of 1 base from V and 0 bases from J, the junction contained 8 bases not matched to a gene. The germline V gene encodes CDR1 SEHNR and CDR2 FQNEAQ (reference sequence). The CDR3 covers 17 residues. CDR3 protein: CASSLGVGDRSSYEQYF. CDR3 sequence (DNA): TGTGCCAGCAGCTTAGGGGTGGGGGACAGGAGCTCCTACGAGCAGTACTTC.

CDR3 DNA sequence: TGTGCCAGTAACCTACAGGGTGGCTACGAGCAGTACTTC. This encodes CASNLQGGYEQYF. The rearrangement links TRBV9 to TRBJ2-7; a weak D match, TRBD1 (6 bases). Trimming took off 8 bases at V and 3 bases at J, with 15 bases between the two ends. There are 13 residues in the CDR3. Germline V lookup: CDR1 SGDLS, CDR2 YYNGEE.

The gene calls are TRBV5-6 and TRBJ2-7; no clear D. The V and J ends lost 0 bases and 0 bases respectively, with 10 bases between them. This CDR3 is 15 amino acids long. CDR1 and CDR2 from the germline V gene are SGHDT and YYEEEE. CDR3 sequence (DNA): TGTGCCAGCAGCTTGGCCCCCCAAAGCTCCTACGAGCAGTACTTC. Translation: CASSLAPQSSYEQYF.